This T cell receptor beta chain was identified during a study of T cells in localized non-small cell lung cancer. Findings and caveats of the study: Median detection of top 100 tumor clones in adjacent lung was 57 clones. Uninvolved adjacent lung showed the highest T cell clonality, exceeding tumor. Longer survival (overall) was linked to higher T cell density in blood. Heterogeneity stays possible, as sequencing covered only one tumor region.

A remark on this clone: What it binds is not known. Other DNA variants within this sample encode the same CDR3.

The CDR3 is made up of 15 amino acids. V was shortened by 1 base and J by 2 bases, with 9 bases between the two germline ends. Germline CDR1 reads SGHRS; CDR2 reads YFSETQ. The data were produced by immunoSEQ multiplex PCR, yet TCRdb's version contains in-frame clones alone and is incomplete. The sample has about 20,000 clones, around nine tenths seen once. The rearrangement uses TRBV5-1 and TRBJ2-2; D is perhaps TRBD1 (5 bases). This receptor was obtained from a man aged 40-75 years with stage II squamous cell lung carcinoma. This specimen was PBMCs, taken before any cancer treatment. This CDR3 reads CASSLQGTNTGELFF. CDR3 nucleotides: TGCGCCAGCAGCTTGCAGGGTACCAACACCGGGGAGCTGTTTTTT.